These 26 T cell receptor beta chains share one sample of origin, sequenced in a study of T cell responses to AZD1222 COVID-19 vaccine. Libraries were prepared by immunoSEQ multiplex PCR; TCRdb keeps only in-frame clonotypes and omits some of them. The sample has some 60,000 clones; 89% are singletons. The sequenced sample was peripheral blood, obtained 28 days after the second AZD1222 dose. The receptors originated from an adult who received the AZD1222 COVID-19 vaccine.

The genes are TRBV3-1 (or the pseudogene TRBV3-2) and TRBJ2-4, with no clear D. Trimming took off 3 bases at V and 7 bases at J, with 16 bases between the two ends. Germline V gene data show CDR1 as LGHDT and CDR2 as YNNKEL (reference sequence). The CDR3 contains 15 residues. The CDR3 region is CASSQVRTGRNIQYF. DNA of the CDR3: TGTGCCAGCAGCCAGGTCAGGACCGGGCGGAACATTCAGTACTTC.

The chain uses TRBV10-1 and TRBJ2-3; tentatively, D is TRBD2 (5 bases). Trimming stripped 2 bases from V and 8 bases from J, with 11 bases between. From germline, CDR1 is WNHNN and CDR2 SYGVQD (reference sequence). There are 13 residues in the CDR3. The CDR3 is CASSENSAGTQYF. CDR3 nucleotides: TGCGCCAGCAGTGAGAATAGCGCGGGTACGCAGTATTTT.

The chain couples TRBV6-2 or TRBV6-3 to TRBJ1-5; weak D call: TRBD1 (6 bases). CDR3 size: 18 residues. Germline V CDR1 and CDR2: MNHEY, SVGEGT. V was clipped by 0 bases and J by 5 bases, with 20 bases between them. CDR3 DNA: TGTGCCAGCAGTTACTCAATTAGGGGGGGCGGAGGATATCAGCCCCAGCATTTT. Translation gives CASSYSIRGGGGYQPQHF.

V usage is TRBV28 and J usage is TRBJ1-3; a weak D match, TRBD1 (6 bases). The CDR3 sequence is 16 residues long. Trimming left V 8 bases short and J 0 bases short, with 17 bases between. Germline V gene lookup returns CDR1 MDHEN and CDR2 SYDVKM. The CDR3 sequence is CASGTPPLLSGNTIYF. CDR3 in DNA: TGTGCCAGCGGGACACCTCCACTCCTCTCTGGAAACACCATATATTTT.

The rearrangement uses TRBV7-2 and TRBJ1-2; 7 bases are a match to TRBD1. The length of the CDR3 is 16 residues. Germline values: CDR1 SGHTA, CDR2 FQGNSA. V lost 4 bases, J lost 2 bases, and 10 bases stayed unmatched. CDR3 sequence: CASSWTAGTENYGYTF. CDR3 coding DNA: TGTGCCAGCAGCTGGACTGCCGGGACAGAAAACTATGGCTACACCTTC.

The V and J genes are TRBV5-1 and TRBJ2-5; D uncertain. The germline CDR1 and CDR2 sequences are SGHRS and YFSETQ. The CDR3 runs to 13 residues. Trimming left V 4 bases short and J 4 bases short, with 11 bases between. The chain's CDR3 is CASSPIGRETQYF. CDR3 nucleotide sequence: TGCGCCAGCAGCCCAATAGGGCGAGAGACCCAGTACTTC. The variable domain in full, completed from reference TRBV5-1 and TRBJ2-5, reads KAGVTQTPRYLIKTRGQQVTLSCSPISGHRSVSWYQQTPGQGLQFLFEYFSETQRNKGNFPGRFSGRQFSNSRSEMNVSTLELGDSALYLCASSPIGRETQYFGPGTRLLVL.

The rearrangement joins TRBV11-2 to TRBJ2-3; no clear D gene. Trimming took 0 bases from V and 8 from J, leaving 15 bases between them. Germline CDR1 SGHAT, CDR2 FQNNGV. The length of the CDR3 is 15 residues. The CDR3 protein is CASSLDPSWASTQYF. CDR3 coding DNA: TGTGCCAGCAGCTTAGATCCCTCTTGGGCGAGTACGCAGTATTTT.

The V and J genes are TRBV15 and TRBJ2-1, with unresolved D. Trimming shortened V by 0 bases and J by 13 bases, and 19 bases separated the two germline ends. The germline CDR1 and CDR2 sequences are LNHNV and YYDKDF (reference sequence). The CDR3 runs to 15 residues. CDR3 loop: CATSRDRTGSSPQFF. DNA of the CDR3: TGTGCCACCAGCAGAGATCGAACCGGGTCCTCGCCCCAGTTCTTC. Drawing the rest from reference TRBV15 and TRBJ2-1, the complete variable domain is DAMVIQNPRYQVTQFGKPVTLSCSQTLNHNVMYWYQQKSSQAPKLLFHYYDKDFNNEADTPDNFQSRRPNTSFCFLDIRSPGLGDTAMYLCATSRDRTGSSPQFFGPGTRLTVL.

The chain couples TRBV9 to TRBJ1-4, with D hard to call. The CDR3 is 16 residues long. V lost 0 bases, J lost 4 bases, and 13 bases lay in between. Germline-derived CDR1 and CDR2 are SGDLS and YYNGEE. CDR3 DNA sequence: TGTGCCAGCAGCGTAGCGGGAAGCGGAGGTAATGAAAAACTGTTTTTT. Protein: CASSVAGSGGNEKLFF.

The sample holds one count of this clone. Here the CDR3 DNA reads TGCGCCAGCAGCTTGGGGGATCCAGGGAACGAGCAGTACTTC. Encoded protein: CASSLGDPGNEQYF. J is TRBJ2-7 and V is TRBV5-1; a possible D gene is TRBD1 (5 bases). Trimming took off 0 bases at V and 5 bases at J, with 12 bases between the two ends. The CDR3 length is 14 residues. Germline CDR1 reads SGHRS; CDR2 reads YFSETQ.

The genes are TRBV11-2 and TRBJ2-1; 11 bases align to TRBD2. Germline V gene sequence: CDR1 SGHAT, CDR2 FQNNGV. Unmatched junction bases numbered 11, after V lost 1 base and J lost 6 bases. The CDR3 extends over 18 amino acids. For the CDR3, the DNA is TGTGCCAGCAGCTTAGTTGGTAGCGGGGGGGCCGGGGCCAATGAGCAGTTCTTC. Protein product: CASSLVGSGGAGANEQFF.

J is TRBJ1-5 and V is TRBV4-1; a weak D match, TRBD1 (6 bases). V was shortened by 0 bases and J by 0 bases, with 9 bases between the two germline ends. The CDR3 consists of 16 residues. CDR1 and CDR2 (germline): MGHRA, YSYEKL. CDR3 DNA: TGCGCCAGCAGCCAAGAGGACAGTTATAGCAATCAGCCCCAGCATTTT. Residues: CASSQEDSYSNQPQHF.

The chain recombines TRBV28 with TRBJ1-5; no reliable D call. Between the trimmed V and J ends, which lost 3 bases and 3 bases, there was a span of 15 bases. The germline V gene encodes CDR1 MDHEN and CDR2 SYDVKM. The CDR3 is 16 amino acids. The CDR3 sequence: CASSLGVNRYNQPQHF. DNA for the CDR3: TGTGCCAGCAGTTTGGGAGTGAATCGGTACAATCAGCCCCAGCATTTT.

The table lists this clone with a few counts. V gene TRBV10-3 combines with J gene TRBJ1-1; TRBD1 agrees at 10 bases. The CDR3 contains 14 residues. J lost 6 bases, V lost 5 bases, and 6 bases had no gene match. Germline CDR1 ENHRY, CDR2 SYGVKD. The chain's CDR3 is CAISSDRGSAEAFF. DNA of the CDR3: TGTGCCATCAGTTCGGACAGGGGGAGCGCTGAAGCTTTCTTT.

This chain joins TRBV5-1 and TRBJ2-2; TRBD2 agrees at 14 bases. Germline V gene data show CDR1 as SGHRS and CDR2 as YFSETQ. V dropped 5 bases and J dropped 5; count of bases not matched to a gene: 11. This CDR3 is 18 amino acids long. CDR3: CASSHGTSGSGRTGELFF. The DNA for the CDR3 is TGCGCCAGCAGTCACGGGACTAGCGGGAGTGGTAGAACCGGGGAGCTGTTTTTT.

This chain connects TRBV28 to TRBJ2-7; 7 positions match TRBD2. J lost 2 bases, V lost 7 bases, and 8 bases had no gene match. CDR1 is MDHEN, CDR2 SYDVKM, per germline. There are 14 residues in the CDR3. CDR3 in DNA: TGTGCCAGCAAAACACGGGGGGTTACCTACGAGCAGTACTTC. It encodes CASKTRGVTYEQYF.

The genes are TRBV19 and TRBJ2-1; 12 bases are a match to TRBD2. The ends lost 0 bases at V and 8 bases at J; junction bases unmatched: 14. CDR1 and CDR2 (germline): LNHDA, SQIVND (reference sequence). The CDR3 runs 19 residues. The CDR3 protein is CASSIDRTASGRARDEQFF. DNA for the CDR3: TGTGCCAGTAGTATAGATCGGACGGCTAGCGGGAGGGCTAGGGATGAGCAGTTCTTC.

This sequence joins TRBV27 and TRBJ1-5; perhaps TRBD1 as D (5 bases). This CDR3 is 18 amino acids long. V was shortened by 8 bases and J by 0 bases, with 23 bases between the two germline ends. Germline CDR1 is MNHEY and CDR2 is SMNVEV (reference sequence). The CDR3 protein is CASAPIVGTPYSNQPQHF. CDR3 bases: TGTGCCAGCGCCCCCATAGTCGGGACCCCCTATAGCAATCAGCCCCAGCATTTT.

There are a few counts of this clone. The CDR3 DNA is TGTGCCACCAGCAGGAGCTCAGGGGACTCTAACTATGGCTACACCTTC. It translates to CATSRSSGDSNYGYTF. The chain combines TRBV15 with TRBJ1-2; weak D call: TRBD1 (6 bases). CDR1 is LNHNV, CDR2 YYDKDF, per germline (reference sequence). The germline V and J ends were trimmed by 3 bases and 0 bases, with 14 bases remaining between them. The CDR3 totals 16 residues.

The chain carries TRBV11-2 and TRBJ1-6, with TRBD1 identical over 7 bases. V was pared by 4 bases and J by 7 bases, with 10 bases of the junction left unmatched. This CDR3 contains 16 residues. Germline loops: CDR1 SGHAT, CDR2 FQNNGV. The CDR3 spells CASSSGTVTQNSPLHF. Here the CDR3 DNA reads TGTGCCAGCAGCTCCGGGACAGTGACCCAAAATTCACCCCTCCACTTT.

The V call is TRBV19, the J call TRBJ2-1; 9 bases agree with TRBD2. The CDR3 consists of 16 residues. Germline CDR1 LNHDA, CDR2 SQIVND (reference sequence). V was pared by 7 bases and J by 3 bases, with 10 bases of the junction left unmatched. CDR3 protein: CASIDSGRTHYNEQFF. Written as DNA, the CDR3 is TGTGCCAGTATTGATAGCGGGAGAACCCACTACAATGAGCAGTTCTTC.

This chain connects TRBV4-1 to TRBJ1-1, with 7 bases matching TRBD1. Germline V gene data show CDR1 as MGHRA and CDR2 as YSYEKL. This CDR3 spans 15 amino acids. V was pared by 6 bases and J by 4 bases, with 11 bases of the junction left unmatched. The CDR3 DNA sequence: TGCGCCAGCAGAGGAGGAAGACAGGGAGGCACTGAAGCTTTCTTT. This encodes CASRGGRQGGTEAFF.

The chain employs TRBV30 and TRBJ1-5; perhaps TRBD1 as D (5 bases). V lost 5 bases, J lost 2 bases, and 13 bases lay in between. Germline V gives CDR1 GTSNPN, CDR2 SVGIG (reference sequence). The CDR3 is made up of 14 amino acids. CDR3 residues: CAWGDGGGNQPQHF. In nucleotides, the CDR3 is TGTGCCTGGGGGGACGGGGGAGGCAATCAGCCCCAGCATTTT.

The J gene is TRBJ1-1, the V gene TRBV12-3 or TRBV12-4; 7 bases line up with TRBD1. The CDR3 consists of 13 residues. V lost 3 bases and J lost 6; bases outside the gene matches: 4. In DNA, the CDR3 is TGTGCCAGCAGTTTTAGACAGGGCTCTGAAGCTTTCTTT. It specifies CASSFRQGSEAFF.

The chain employs TRBV19 and TRBJ1-5; D uncertain. V was cut by 2 bases and J by 3 bases, with 14 bases left in between. The germline V gene encodes CDR1 LNHDA and CDR2 SQIVND (reference sequence). The CDR3 spans 16 residues. The CDR3 DNA reads TGTGCCAGTAGTATACAGATTGGGCAGCACAATCAGCCCCAGCATTTT. Translating gives CASSIQIGQHNQPQHF.

The CDR3 nucleotides are TGCGCCAGCAGCTTGGCTCCTAGCGGGGCAGATACGCAGTATTTT. Encoded protein: CASSLAPSGADTQYF. V usage is TRBV5-1 and J usage is TRBJ2-3; 9 bases agree with TRBD2. J was trimmed by 4 bases and V by 0 bases; bases with no gene match: 3. The CDR3 length is 15 residues. Looked up from germline, CDR1 is SGHRS and CDR2 is YFSETQ.